Listed below are T cell receptor beta chains from one sample, sequenced in a study of cytomegalovirus exposure and HLA in healthy donors. Method: immunoSEQ multiplex PCR; TCRdb's copy keeps in-frame clones and lacks some. This table holds about 170,000 clones, 73% found once. The source material was PBMCs. All receptors come from a woman aged 18-30 years in good health and CMV-seropositive. Each CDR3 is given with its conserved first and last residue. A D gene is named only where the DNA matches it firmly.

V gene,D gene,J gene,CDR3 DNA,CDR3 protein
TRBV13,TRBD1,TRBJ1-6,TGTGCCAGCAGCGATGGGACAGCTGTTCGGACCTATAATTCACCCCTCCACTTT,CASSDGTAVRTYNSPLHF
TRBV6-5,TRBD1,TRBJ2-5,TGTGCCAGCAGCCGACAGGGGACCCAAGAGACCCAGTACTTC,CASSRQGTQETQYF
TRBV9,-,TRBJ2-5,TGTGCCAGCAGCACCCGACTAGGGGTAGGAGAGACCCAGTACTTC,CASSTRLGVGETQYF
TRBV7-6,-,TRBJ1-1,TGTGCCAGCAGCTTAGACAGGGTCACTGAAGCTTTCTTT,CASSLDRVTEAFF
TRBV2,TRBD1,TRBJ2-3,TGTGCCAGCAGTGATCGGGACAGACCTAGCACAGATACGCAGTATTTT,CASSDRDRPSTDTQYF
TRBV16,TRBD1,TRBJ1-2,TGTGCCAGCAGCCAACTTCGAACAGGGGGAGGCTACACCTTC,CASSQLRTGGGYTF
TRBV5-4,TRBD2,TRBJ2-3,TGTGCCAGCAGCTTGGCGGGGGGGGGCACAGATACGCAGTATTTT,CASSLAGGGTDTQYF
TRBV18,-,TRBJ1-1,TGTGCCAGCTCACCACTTCCGAAATGGGGGGACACTGAAGCTTTCTTT,CASSPLPKWGDTEAFF
TRBV4-3,TRBD2,TRBJ2-1,TGCGCCAGCAGCCAAGAGGCTAGCGGGGTTAGCAATGAGCAGTTCTTC,CASSQEASGVSNEQFF
TRBV9,TRBD2,TRBJ2-1,TGTGCCAGCAGCGCCCCGGGACTAGCCATGGATGAGCAGTTCTTC,CASSAPGLAMDEQFF
TRBV28,-,TRBJ1-4,TGTGCCAGCAGCCCCCAGGCCTATAATGAAAAACTGTTTTTT,CASSPQAYNEKLFF
TRBV9,-,TRBJ2-7,TGTGCCAGCAGCGTAGCTCCACATTCCTACGAGCAGTACTTC,CASSVAPHSYEQYF